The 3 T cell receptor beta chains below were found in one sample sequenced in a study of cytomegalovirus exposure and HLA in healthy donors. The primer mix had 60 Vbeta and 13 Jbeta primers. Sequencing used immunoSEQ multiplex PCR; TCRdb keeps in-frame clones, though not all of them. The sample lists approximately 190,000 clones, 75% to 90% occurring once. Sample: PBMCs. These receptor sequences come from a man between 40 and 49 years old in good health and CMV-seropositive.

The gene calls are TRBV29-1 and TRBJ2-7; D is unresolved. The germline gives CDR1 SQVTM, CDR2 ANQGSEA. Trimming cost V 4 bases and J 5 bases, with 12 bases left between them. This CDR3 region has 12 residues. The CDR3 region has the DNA TGCAGCGTTGCGGGTCCCACTAACGAGCAGTACTTC. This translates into CSVAGPTNEQYF.

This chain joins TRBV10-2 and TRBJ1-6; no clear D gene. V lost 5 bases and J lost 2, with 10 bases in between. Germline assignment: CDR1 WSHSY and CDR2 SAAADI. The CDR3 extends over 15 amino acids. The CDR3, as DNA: TGCGCCAGCAGTTCCGGTAGCGCCTATAATTCACCCCTCCACTTT. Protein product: CASSSGSAYNSPLHF.

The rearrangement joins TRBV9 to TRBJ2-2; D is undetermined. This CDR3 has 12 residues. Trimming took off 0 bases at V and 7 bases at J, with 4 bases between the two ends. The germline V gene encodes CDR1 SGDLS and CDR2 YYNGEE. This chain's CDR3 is CASSVGLGELFF. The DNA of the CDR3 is TGTGCCAGCAGCGTAGGTCTCGGGGAGCTGTTTTTT.